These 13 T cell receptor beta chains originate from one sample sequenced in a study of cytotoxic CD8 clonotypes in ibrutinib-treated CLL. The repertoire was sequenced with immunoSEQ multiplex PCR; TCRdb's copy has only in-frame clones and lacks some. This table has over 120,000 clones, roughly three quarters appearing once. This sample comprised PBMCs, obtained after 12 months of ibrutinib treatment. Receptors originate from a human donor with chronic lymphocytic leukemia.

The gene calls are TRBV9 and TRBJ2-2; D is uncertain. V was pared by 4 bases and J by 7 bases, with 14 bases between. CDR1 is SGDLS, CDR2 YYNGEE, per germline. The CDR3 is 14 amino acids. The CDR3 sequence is CASSPATWSGELFF. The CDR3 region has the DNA TGTGCCAGCAGCCCAGCGACTTGGAGCGGGGAGCTGTTTTTT.

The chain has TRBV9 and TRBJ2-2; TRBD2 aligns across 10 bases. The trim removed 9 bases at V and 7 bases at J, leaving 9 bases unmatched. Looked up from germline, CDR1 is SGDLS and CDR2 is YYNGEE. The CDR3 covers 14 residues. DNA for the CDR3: TGTGCCACAAGCGGGAGGGCCCCGGACGGGGAGCTGTTTTTT. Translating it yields CATSGRAPDGELFF.

This CDR3 reads CASSLGVRGVSSYEQYF. In DNA, the CDR3 is TGTGCCAGCAGCTTGGGGGTTCGAGGGGTGAGCTCCTACGAGCAGTACTTC. This chain links TRBV5-4 with TRBJ2-7; D is possibly TRBD1 or TRBD2 (5 bases each). Trimming shortened V by 0 bases and J by 0 bases, and 16 bases separated the two germline ends. This CDR3 spans 17 amino acids. Germline values: CDR1 SGHNT, CDR2 YYREEE (reference sequence).

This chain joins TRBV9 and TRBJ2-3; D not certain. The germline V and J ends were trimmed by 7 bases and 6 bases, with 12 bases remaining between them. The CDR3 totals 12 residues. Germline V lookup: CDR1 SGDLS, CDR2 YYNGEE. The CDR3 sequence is CASQGSPDTQYF. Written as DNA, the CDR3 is TGTGCCAGCCAAGGTTCTCCGGATACGCAGTATTTT.

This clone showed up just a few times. The CDR3 spells CAISRGDGNQPQHF. DNA for the CDR3: TGTGCCATCAGTAGGGGGGATGGCAATCAGCCCCAGCATTTT. The chain uses TRBV10-3 and TRBJ1-5; D is possibly TRBD1 (6 bases). Germline assignment: CDR1 ENHRY and CDR2 SYGVKD. V lost 5 bases and J lost 2, with 10 bases in between. This CDR3 contains 14 residues.

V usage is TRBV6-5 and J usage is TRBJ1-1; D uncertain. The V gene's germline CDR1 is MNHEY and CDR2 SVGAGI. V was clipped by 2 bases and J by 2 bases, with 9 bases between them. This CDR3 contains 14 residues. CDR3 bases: TGTGCCAGCAGTTACCGCGGCAGAAACACTGAAGCTTTCTTT. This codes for CASSYRGRNTEAFF.

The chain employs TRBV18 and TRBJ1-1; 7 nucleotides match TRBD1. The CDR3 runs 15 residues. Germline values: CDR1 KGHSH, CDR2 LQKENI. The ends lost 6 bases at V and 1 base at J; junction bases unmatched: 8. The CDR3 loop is CASSMAQGGNTEAFF. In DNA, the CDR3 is TGTGCCAGCTCGATGGCTCAGGGGGGGAACACTGAAGCTTTCTTT. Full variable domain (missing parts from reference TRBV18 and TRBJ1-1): NAGVMQNPRHLVRRRGQEARLRCSPMKGHSHVYWYRQLPEEGLKFMVYLQKENIIDESGMPKERFSAEFPKEGPSILRIQQVVRGDSAAYFCASSMAQGGNTEAFFGQGTRLTVV.

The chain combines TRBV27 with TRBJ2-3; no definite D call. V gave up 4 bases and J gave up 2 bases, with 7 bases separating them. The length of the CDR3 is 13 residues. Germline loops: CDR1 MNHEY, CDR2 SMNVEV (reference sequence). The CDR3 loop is CASSYYVTDTQYF. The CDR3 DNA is TGTGCCAGCAGTTACTACGTCACAGATACGCAGTATTTT.

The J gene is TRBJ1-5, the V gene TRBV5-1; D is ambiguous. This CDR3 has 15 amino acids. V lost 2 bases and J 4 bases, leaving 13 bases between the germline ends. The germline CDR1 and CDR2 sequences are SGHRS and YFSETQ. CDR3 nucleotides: TGCGCCAGCAGCTTCTCAGGTGCTGATAATCAGCCCCAGCATTTT. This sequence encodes CASSFSGADNQPQHF.

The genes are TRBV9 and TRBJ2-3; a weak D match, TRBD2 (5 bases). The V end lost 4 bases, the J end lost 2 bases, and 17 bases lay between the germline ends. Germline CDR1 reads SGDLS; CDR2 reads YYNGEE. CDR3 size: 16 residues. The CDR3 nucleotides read TGTGCCAGCAGCCCTTCCACAACGGGGATCACAGATACGCAGTATTTT. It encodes CASSPSTTGITDTQYF.

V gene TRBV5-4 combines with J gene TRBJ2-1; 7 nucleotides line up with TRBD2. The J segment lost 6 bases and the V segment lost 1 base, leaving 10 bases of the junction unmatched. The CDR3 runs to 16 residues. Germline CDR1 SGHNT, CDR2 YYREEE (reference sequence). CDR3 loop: CASSLLLGLAANEQFF. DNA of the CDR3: TGTGCCAGCAGCTTGCTATTAGGGCTAGCGGCCAATGAGCAGTTCTTC.

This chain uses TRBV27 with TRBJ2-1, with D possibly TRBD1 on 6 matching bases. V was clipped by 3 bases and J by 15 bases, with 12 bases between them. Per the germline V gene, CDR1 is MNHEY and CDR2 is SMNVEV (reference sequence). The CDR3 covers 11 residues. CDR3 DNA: TGTGCCAGCAGTTTTAACAGGGTTCGGTTCTTC. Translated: CASSFNRVRFF.

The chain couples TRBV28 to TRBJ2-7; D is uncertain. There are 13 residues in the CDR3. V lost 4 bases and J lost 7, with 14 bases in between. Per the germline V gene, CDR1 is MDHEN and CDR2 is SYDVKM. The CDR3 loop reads CASSWLHSPEQYF. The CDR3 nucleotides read TGTGCCAGCAGTTGGCTCCACTCTCCTGAGCAGTACTTC.